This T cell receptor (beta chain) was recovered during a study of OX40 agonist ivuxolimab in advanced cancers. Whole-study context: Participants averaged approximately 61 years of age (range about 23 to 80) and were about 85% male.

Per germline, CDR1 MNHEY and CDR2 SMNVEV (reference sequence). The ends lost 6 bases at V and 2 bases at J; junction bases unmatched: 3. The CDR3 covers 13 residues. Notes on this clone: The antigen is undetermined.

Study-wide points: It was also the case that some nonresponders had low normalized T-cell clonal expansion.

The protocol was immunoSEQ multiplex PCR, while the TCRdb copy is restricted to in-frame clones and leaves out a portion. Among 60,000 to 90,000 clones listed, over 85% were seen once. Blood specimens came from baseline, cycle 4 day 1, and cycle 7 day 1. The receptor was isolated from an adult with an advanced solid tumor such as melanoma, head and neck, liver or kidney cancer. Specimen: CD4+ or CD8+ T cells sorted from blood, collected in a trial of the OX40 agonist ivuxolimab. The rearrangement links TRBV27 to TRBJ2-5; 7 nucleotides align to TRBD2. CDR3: CASSRREQETQYF. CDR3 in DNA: TGTGCCAGCAGCCGGCGGGAGCAAGAGACCCAGTACTTC.